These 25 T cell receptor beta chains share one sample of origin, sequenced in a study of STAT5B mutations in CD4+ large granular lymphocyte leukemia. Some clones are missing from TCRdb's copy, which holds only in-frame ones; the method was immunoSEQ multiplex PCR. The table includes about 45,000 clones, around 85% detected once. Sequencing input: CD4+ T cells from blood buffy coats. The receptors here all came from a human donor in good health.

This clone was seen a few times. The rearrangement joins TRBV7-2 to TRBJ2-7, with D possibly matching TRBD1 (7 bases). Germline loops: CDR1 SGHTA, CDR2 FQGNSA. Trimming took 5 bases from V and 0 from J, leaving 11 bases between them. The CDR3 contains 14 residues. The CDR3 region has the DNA TGTGCCAGCAGCCGACAGGGAGGCTCCTACGAGCAGTACTTC. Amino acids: CASSRQGGSYEQYF.

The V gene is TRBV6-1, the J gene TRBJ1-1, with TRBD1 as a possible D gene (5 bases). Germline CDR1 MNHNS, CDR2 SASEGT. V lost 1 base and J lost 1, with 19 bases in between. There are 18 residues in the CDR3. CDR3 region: CASSEVRSGGAGNTEAFF. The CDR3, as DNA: TGTGCCAGCAGTGAAGTTCGGAGTGGAGGGGCCGGGAACACTGAAGCTTTCTTT.

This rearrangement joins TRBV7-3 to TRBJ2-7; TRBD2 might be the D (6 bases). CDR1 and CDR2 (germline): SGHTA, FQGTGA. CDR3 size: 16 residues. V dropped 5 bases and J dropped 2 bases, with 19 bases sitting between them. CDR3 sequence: CASSLTGGMSPYEQYF. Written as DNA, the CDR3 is TGTGCCAGCAGCCTTACAGGCGGGATGTCCCCCTACGAGCAGTACTTC. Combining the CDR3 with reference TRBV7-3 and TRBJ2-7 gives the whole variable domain GAGVSQTPSNKVTEKGKYVELRCDPISGHTALYWYRQSLGQGPEFLIYFQGTGAADDSGLPNDRFFAVRPEGSVSTLKIQRTERGDSAVYLCASSLTGGMSPYEQYFGPGTRLTVT.

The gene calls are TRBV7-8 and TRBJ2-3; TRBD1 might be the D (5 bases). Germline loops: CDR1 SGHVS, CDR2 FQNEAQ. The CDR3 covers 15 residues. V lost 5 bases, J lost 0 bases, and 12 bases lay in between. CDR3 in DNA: TGTGCCAGCAGCCCCCGACAGTATAGCACAGATACGCAGTATTTT. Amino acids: CASSPRQYSTDTQYF.

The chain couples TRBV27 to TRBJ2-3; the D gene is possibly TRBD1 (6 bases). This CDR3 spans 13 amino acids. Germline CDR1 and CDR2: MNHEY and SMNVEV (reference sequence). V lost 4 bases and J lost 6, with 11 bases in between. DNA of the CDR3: TGTGCCAGCAGTTCACAGGGTGCGGATACGCAGTATTTT. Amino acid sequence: CASSSQGADTQYF.

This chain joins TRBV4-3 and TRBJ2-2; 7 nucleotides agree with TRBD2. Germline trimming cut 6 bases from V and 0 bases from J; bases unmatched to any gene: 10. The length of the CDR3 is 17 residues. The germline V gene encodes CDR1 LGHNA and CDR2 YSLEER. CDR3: CASSRQVAGANTGELFF. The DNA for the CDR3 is TGCGCCAGCAGTCGACAAGTAGCGGGCGCGAACACCGGGGAGCTGTTTTTT.

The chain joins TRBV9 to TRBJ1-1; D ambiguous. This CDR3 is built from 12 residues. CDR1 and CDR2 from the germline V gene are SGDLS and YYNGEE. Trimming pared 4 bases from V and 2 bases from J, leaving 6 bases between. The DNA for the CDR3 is TGTGCCAGCAGCACGGGAAACACTGAAGCTTTCTTT. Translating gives CASSTGNTEAFF.

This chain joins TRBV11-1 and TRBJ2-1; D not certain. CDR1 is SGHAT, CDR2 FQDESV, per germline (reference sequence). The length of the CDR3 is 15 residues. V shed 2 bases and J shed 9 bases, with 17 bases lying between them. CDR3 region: CASSLPHYLLGEQFF. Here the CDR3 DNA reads TGTGCCAGCAGCTTACCACACTACCTGCTGGGTGAGCAGTTCTTC.

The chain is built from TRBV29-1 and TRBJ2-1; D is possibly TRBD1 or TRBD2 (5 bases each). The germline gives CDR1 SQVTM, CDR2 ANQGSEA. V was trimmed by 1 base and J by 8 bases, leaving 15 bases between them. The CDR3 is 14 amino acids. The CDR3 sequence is CSVEAEGRFHEQFF. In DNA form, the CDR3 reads TGCAGCGTTGAAGCTGAGGGACGGTTCCATGAGCAGTTCTTC.

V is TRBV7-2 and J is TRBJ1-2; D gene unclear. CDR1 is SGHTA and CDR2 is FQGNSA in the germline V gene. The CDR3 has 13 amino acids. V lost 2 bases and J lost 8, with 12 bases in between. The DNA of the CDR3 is TGTGCCAGCAGCTTAAATCGGCCGACGGGCTACACCTTC. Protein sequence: CASSLNRPTGYTF. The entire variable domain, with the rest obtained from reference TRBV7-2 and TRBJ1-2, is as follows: GAGVSQSPSNKVTEKGKDVELRCDPISGHTALYWYRQSLGQGLEFLIYFQGNSAPDKSGLPSDRFSAERTGGSVSTLTIQRTQQEDSAVYLCASSLNRPTGYTFGSGTRLTVV.

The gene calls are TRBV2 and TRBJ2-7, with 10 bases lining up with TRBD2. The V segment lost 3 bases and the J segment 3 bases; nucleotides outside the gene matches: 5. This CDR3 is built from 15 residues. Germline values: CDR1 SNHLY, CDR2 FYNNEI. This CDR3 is CASSELTSGDYEQYF. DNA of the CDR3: TGTGCCAGCAGTGAGTTAACTAGCGGGGACTACGAGCAGTACTTC.

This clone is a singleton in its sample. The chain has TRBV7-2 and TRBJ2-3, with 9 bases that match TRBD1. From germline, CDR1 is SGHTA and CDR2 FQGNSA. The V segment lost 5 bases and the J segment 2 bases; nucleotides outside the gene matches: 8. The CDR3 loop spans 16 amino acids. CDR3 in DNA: TGTGCCAGCAGCCCTCGACAGGGGGGCTTCACAGATACGCAGTATTTT. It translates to CASSPRQGGFTDTQYF.

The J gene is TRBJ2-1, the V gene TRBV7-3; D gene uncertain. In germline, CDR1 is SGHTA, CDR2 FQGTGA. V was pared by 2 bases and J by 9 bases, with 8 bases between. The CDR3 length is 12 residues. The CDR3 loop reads CASSLLGTEQFF. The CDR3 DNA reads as TGTGCCAGCAGCTTATTAGGAACTGAGCAGTTCTTC.

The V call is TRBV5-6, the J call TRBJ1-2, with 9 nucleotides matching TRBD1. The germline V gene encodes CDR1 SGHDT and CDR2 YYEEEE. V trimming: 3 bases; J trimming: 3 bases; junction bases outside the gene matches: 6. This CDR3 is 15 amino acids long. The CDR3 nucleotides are TGTGCCAGCAGCTATGGGACAGGGTCGGACTATGGCTACACCTTC. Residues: CASSYGTGSDYGYTF.

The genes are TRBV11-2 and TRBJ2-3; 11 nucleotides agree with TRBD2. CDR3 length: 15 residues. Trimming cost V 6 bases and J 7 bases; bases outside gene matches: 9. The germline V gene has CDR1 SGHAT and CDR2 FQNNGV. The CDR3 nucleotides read TGTGCCAGCAGTCCAACTAGCGGGAGTAGGAATACGCAGTATTTT. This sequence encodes CASSPTSGSRNTQYF. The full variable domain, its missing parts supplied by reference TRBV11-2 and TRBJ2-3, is EAGVAQSPRYKIIEKRQSVAFWCNPISGHATLYWYQQILGQGPKLLIQFQNNGVVDDSQLPKDRFSAERLKGVDSTLKIQPAKLEDSAVYLCASSPTSGSRNTQYFGPGTRLTVL.

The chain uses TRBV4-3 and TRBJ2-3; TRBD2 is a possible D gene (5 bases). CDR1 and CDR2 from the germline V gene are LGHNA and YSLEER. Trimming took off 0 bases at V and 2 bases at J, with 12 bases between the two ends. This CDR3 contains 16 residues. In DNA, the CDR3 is TGCGCCAGCAGCCAAGATCACGCGGGCCTCACAGATACGCAGTATTTT. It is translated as CASSQDHAGLTDTQYF.

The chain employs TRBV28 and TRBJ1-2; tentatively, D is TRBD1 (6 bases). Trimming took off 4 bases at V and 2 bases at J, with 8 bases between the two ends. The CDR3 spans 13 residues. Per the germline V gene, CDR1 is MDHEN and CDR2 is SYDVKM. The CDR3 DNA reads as TGTGCCAGCAGTTCCGGGACAAACTATGGCTACACCTTC. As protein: CASSSGTNYGYTF.

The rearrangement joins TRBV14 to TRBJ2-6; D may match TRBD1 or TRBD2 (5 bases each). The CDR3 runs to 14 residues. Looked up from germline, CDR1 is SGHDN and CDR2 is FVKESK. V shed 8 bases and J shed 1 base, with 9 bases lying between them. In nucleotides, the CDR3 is TGTGCCAGCTTCGAGGGGTCTGGGGCCAACGTCCTGACTTTC. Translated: CASFEGSGANVLTF.

The CDR3 nucleotides read TGTGCCAGCAGGGGACAGTCACCTCAGCCCCAGCATTTT. It translates to CASRGQSPQPQHF. V is TRBV2 and J is TRBJ1-5; the match to TRBD1 covers 7 bases. The CDR3 length is 13 residues. V was clipped by 6 bases and J by 6 bases; unmatched bases: 5. From germline, CDR1 is SNHLY and CDR2 FYNNEI.

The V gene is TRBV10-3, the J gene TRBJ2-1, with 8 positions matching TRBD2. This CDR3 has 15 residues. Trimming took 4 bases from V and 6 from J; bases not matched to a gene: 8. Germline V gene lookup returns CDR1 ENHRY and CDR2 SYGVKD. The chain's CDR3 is CAISGDGRALNEQFF. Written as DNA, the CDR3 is TGTGCCATCAGTGGTGACGGGAGGGCCCTCAATGAGCAGTTCTTC.

Here the CDR3 reads CASSFNRGIALHF. The CDR3 DNA is TGTGCCAGCAGCTTCAACAGGGGTATAGCCCTCCACTTT. The chain has TRBV7-2 and TRBJ1-6, with TRBD1 matching over 7 bases. V shed 3 bases and J 14 bases; nucleotides not matched to a gene: 7. The CDR3 runs 13 residues. CDR1 SGHTA and CDR2 FQGNSA come from the germline V gene.

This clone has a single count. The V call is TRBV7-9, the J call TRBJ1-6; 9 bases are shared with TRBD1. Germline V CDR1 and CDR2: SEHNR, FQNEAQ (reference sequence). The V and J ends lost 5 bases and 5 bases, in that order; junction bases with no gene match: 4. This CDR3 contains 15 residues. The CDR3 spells CASSMGDRDNSPLHF. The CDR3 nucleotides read TGTGCCAGCAGCATGGGGGACAGGGATAATTCACCCCTCCACTTT.

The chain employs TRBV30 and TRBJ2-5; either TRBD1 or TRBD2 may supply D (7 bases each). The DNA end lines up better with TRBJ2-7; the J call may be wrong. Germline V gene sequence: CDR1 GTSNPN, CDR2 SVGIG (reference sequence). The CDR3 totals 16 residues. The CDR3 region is CAWSDPAGGGYYEQYF. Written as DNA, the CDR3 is TGTGCCTGGAGTGATCCTGCAGGGGGGGGTTACTACGAGCAGTACTTC.

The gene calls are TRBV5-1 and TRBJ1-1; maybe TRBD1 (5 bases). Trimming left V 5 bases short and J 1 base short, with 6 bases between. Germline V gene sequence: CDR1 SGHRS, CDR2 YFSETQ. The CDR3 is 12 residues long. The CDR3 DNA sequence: TGCGCCAGCAGGAGGGGGAACACTGAAGCTTTCTTT. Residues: CASRRGNTEAFF.

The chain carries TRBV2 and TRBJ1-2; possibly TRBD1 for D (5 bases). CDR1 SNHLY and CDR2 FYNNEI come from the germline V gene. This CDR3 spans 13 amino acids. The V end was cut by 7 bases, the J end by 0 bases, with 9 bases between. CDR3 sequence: CASNPGTNYGYTF. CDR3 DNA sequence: TGTGCCAGCAACCCAGGGACTAACTATGGCTACACCTTC.